The present entry profiles one T cell receptor beta chain with its context. The source of the sample is a study of T-cell memory formation after mild COVID-19. The CDR3 extends over 15 amino acids. Trimming removed 6 bases from V and 8 bases from J; junction bases left unmatched: 7. The germline CDR1 and CDR2 sequences are WSHSY and SAAADI. Via MiXCR, TCRdb re-called the 5' RACE reads, giving one row per CDR3 protein. The sample records roughly 280,000 distinct CDR3 sequences, 16% being singletons. The sample consisted of PBMCs or a T cell subset sorted from them (not recorded which). The chain combines TRBV10-2 with TRBJ2-1; 13 bases agree with TRBD2. This TCR came from a young man who had mild COVID-19 (a few samples of this study predate the infection). Cell type and time point are not known. The CDR3 region is CASRGTSGGAYEQFF. The DNA for the CDR3 is TGCGCCAGCAGGGGCACTAGCGGGGGGGCATATGAGCAGTTCTTC.